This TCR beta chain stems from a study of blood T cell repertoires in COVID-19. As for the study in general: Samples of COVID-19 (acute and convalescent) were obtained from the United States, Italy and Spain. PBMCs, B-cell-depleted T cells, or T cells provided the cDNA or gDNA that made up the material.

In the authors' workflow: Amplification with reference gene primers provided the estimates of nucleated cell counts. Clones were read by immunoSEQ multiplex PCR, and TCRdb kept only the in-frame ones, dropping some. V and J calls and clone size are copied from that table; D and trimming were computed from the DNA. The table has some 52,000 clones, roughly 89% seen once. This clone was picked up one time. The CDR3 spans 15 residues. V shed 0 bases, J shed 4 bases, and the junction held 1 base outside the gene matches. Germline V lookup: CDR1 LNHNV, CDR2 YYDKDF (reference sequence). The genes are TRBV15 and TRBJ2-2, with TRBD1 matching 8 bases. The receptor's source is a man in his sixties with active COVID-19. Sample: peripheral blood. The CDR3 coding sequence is TGTGCCACCAGCAGAGACAGGGGGCCCACCGGGGAGCTGTTTTTT. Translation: CATSRDRGPTGELFF.